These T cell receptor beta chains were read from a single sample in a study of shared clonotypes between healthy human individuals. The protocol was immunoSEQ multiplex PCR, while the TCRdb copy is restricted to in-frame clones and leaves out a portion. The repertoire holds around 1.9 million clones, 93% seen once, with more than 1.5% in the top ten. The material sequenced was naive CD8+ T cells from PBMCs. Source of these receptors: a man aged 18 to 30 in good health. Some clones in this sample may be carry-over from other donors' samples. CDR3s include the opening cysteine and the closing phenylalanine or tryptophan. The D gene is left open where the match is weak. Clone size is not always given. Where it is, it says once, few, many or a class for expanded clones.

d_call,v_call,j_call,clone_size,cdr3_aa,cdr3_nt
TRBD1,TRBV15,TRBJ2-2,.,CATSLGTGSNTGELFF,TGTGCCACCAGCCTTGGGACAGGATCGAACACCGGGGAGCTGTTTTTT
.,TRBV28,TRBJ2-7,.,CASSSPIGRASAYF,TGTGCCAGCAGTTCCCCCATAGGTAGGGCTTCGGCATACTTC
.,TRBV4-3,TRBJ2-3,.,CASSQVITDTQYF,TGCGCCAGCAGCCAAGTTATCACAGATACGCAGTATTTT
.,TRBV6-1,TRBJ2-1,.,CASRPDLSSYNEQFF,TGTGCCAGCAGACCCGACTTGAGCTCCTACAATGAGCAGTTCTTC
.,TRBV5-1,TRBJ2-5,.,CASSGKQTRLRETQYF,TGCGCCAGCAGCGGAAAACAGACCCGTCTCAGAGAGACCCAGTACTTC
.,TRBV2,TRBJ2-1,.,CASAGRGQHNEQFF,TGTGCCAGCGCCGGGCGGGGCCAACACAATGAGCAGTTCTTC
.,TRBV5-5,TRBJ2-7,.,CASSPQVGYEQYF,TGTGCCAGCAGCCCCCAGGTCGGGTACGAGCAGTACTTC
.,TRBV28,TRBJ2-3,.,CASSLFRQPTDTQYF,TGTGCCAGCAGTTTATTCCGGCAGCCTACAGATACGCAGTATTTT
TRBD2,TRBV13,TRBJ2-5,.,CASSPPQGGLAQETQYF,TGTGCCAGCAGCCCACCCCAGGGAGGACTAGCGCAAGAGACCCAGTACTTC
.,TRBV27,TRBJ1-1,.,CASSLSGPNTEAFF,TGTGCCAGCAGTTTATCGGGGCCGAACACTGAAGCTTTCTTT
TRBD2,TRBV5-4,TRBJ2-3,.,CASGNPVAGVGSDTQYF,TGTGCCAGCGGGAACCCTGTAGCGGGAGTCGGGTCAGATACGCAGTATTTT
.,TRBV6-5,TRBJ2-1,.,CASSYYVGWLLFF,TGTGCCAGCAGTTACTATGTCGGCTGGTTGTTGTTCTTC
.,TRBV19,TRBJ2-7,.,CASRAVGGGEQYF,TGTGCCAGTAGGGCAGTCGGTGGCGGGGAGCAGTACTTC
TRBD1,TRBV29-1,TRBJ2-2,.,CSAEKQGAGTGELFF,TGCAGCGCGGAGAAGCAGGGGGCGGGTACCGGGGAGCTGTTTTTT
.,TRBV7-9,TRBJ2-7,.,CASSLIGSYEQYF,TGTGCCAGCAGCTTAATAGGAAGTTACGAGCAGTACTTC
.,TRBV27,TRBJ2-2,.,CASRPGLNTGELFF,TGTGCCAGCAGGCCGGGACTGAACACCGGGGAGCTGTTTTTT
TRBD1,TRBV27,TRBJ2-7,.,CASRIRDSSYEQYF,TGTGCCAGCAGAATCCGGGACAGTTCCTACGAGCAGTACTTC
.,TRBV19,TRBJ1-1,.,CASSITVNTEAFF,TGTGCCAGTAGTATAACGGTGAACACTGAAGCTTTCTTT
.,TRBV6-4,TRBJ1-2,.,CASSERAESYGYTF,TGTGCCAGCAGTGAGAGGGCAGAATCCTATGGCTACACCTTC
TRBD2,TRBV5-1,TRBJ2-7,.,CASSLTGASGLYEQYF,TGCGCCAGCAGCTTGACGGGCGCTAGCGGACTCTACGAGCAGTACTTC
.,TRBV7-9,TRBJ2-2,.,CASSLGGRSITGELFF,TGTGCCAGCAGCTTGGGGGGACGTAGCATCACCGGGGAGCTGTTTTTT
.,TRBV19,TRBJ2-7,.,CASSASPGYEQYF,TGTGCCAGTAGTGCCTCGCCGGGCTACGAGCAGTACTTC
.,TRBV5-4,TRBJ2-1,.,CASSLDRINNEQFF,TGTGCCAGCAGCTTGGATCGGATAAACAATGAGCAGTTCTTC
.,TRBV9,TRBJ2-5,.,CASSARGPGETQYF,TGTGCCAGCAGCGCAAGAGGGCCAGGGGAGACCCAGTACTTC
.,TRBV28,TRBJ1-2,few,CASTSRENSYGYTF,TGTGCCAGCACCTCCAGGGAAAACAGCTATGGCTACACCTTC
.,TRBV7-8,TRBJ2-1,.,CASSLASNEQFF,TGTGCCAGCAGCTTAGCTTCGAATGAGCAGTTCTTC
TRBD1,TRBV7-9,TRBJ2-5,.,CASSSTGGQETQYF,TGTGCCAGCAGCTCGACAGGGGGTCAGGAGACCCAGTACTTC
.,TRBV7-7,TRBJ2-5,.,CASSPQGGGEETQYF,TGTGCCAGCAGCCCCCAGGGAGGGGGCGAAGAGACCCAGTACTTC
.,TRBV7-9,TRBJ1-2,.,CASSLNQGRIAYGYTF,TGTGCCAGCAGCTTGAATCAGGGCCGGATCGCCTATGGCTACACCTTC
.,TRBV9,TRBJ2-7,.,CASSVDRRTYEQYF,TGTGCCAGCAGCGTAGACCGCAGGACTTACGAGCAGTACTTC
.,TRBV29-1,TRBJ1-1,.,CSVEGSLNTEAFF,TGCAGCGTCGAAGGATCCCTGAACACTGAAGCTTTCTTT
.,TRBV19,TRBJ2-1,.,CASSVGAGVGNEQFF,TGTGCCAGTAGTGTGGGCGCAGGGGTCGGCAATGAGCAGTTCTTC
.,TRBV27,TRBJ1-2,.,CASESTGTPTNGGYTF,TGTGCCAGTGAATCTACAGGGACACCCACGAACGGAGGCTACACCTTC
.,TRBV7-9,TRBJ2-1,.,CASSVTSIYEQFF,TGTGCCAGCAGCGTCACTAGTATTTACGAGCAGTTCTTC
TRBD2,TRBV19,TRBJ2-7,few,CASSIDGLAGGAYEQYF,TGTGCCAGTAGTATAGACGGACTAGCGGGAGGTGCCTACGAGCAGTACTTC
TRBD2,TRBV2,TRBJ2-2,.,CASRRTGLAGAGELFF,TGTGCCAGCAGGAGAACGGGACTAGCGGGAGCCGGGGAGCTGTTTTTT
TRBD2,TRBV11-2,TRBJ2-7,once,CASSPLRWEGSHEQYF,TGTGCCAGCAGCCCGTTAAGGTGGGAGGGCTCCCACGAGCAGTACTTC
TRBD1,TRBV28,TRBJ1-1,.,CASSFFLQGGTEAFF,TGTGCCAGCAGTTTTTTCTTGCAGGGGGGCACTGAAGCTTTCTTT
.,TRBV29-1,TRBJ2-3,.,CSTRGRSTDTQYF,TGCAGCACCCGGGGGCGGAGCACAGATACGCAGTATTTT
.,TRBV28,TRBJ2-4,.,CASKGSDAKNIQYF,TGTGCCAGCAAGGGCAGTGATGCCAAAAACATTCAGTACTTC
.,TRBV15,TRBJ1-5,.,CATSRGRGGGNQPQHF,TGTGCCACCAGCAGAGGGCGCGGCGGAGGCAATCAGCCCCAGCATTTT
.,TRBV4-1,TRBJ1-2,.,CASSQDLLKGYTF,TGCGCCAGCAGCCAAGATCTTCTAAAAGGCTACACCTTC
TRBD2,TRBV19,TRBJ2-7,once,CASSSGLAGLVNEQYF,TGTGCCAGTAGTTCGGGACTAGCGGGATTAGTAAACGAGCAGTACTTC
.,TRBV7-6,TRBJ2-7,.,CASSDGSSYEQYF,TGTGCCAGCAGCGACGGGTCCTCCTACGAGCAGTACTTC
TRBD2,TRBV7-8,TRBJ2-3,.,CASSLVGAGDLLTDTQYF,TGTGCCAGCAGCTTAGTAGGGGCGGGAGATCTCCTCACAGATACGCAGTATTTT
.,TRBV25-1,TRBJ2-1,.,CASSESPYNEQFF,TGTGCCAGCAGTGAATCCCCCTACAATGAGCAGTTCTTC
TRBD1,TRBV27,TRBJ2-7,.,CASSLLTGNEQYF,TGTGCCAGCAGTTTATTGACAGGGAACGAGCAGTACTTC
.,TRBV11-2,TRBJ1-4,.,CASSFMGVEEKLFF,TGTGCCAGCAGCTTCATGGGGGTAGAAGAAAAACTGTTTTTT
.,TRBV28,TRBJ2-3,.,CASSPPLAGTTDTQYF,TGTGCCAGCAGTCCCCCCCTCGCGGGGACCACAGATACGCAGTATTTT
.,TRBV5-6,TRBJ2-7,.,CASSLGARISYEQYF,TGTGCCAGCAGCTTGGGGGCGCGAATCTCCTACGAGCAGTACTTC
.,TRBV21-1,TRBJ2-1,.,CASSKSAGTHRPYNEQFF,TGTGCCAGCAGCAAATCAGCGGGGACCCATAGGCCCTACAATGAGCAGTTCTTC
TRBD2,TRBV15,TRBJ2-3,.,CATSRDLAGDGADTQYF,TGTGCCACCAGCAGAGATCTTGCGGGAGACGGAGCAGATACGCAGTATTTT
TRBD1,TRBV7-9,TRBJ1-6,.,CASSRDSYQTSPLHF,TGTGCCAGCAGCCGGGACAGTTATCAAACTTCACCCCTCCACTTT
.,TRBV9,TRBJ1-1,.,CASSLWGGTDTEAFF,TGTGCCAGCAGCCTCTGGGGAGGGACGGACACTGAAGCTTTCTTT
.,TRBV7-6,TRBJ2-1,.,CASSSGVAVAYNEQFF,TGTGCCAGCAGCTCCGGGGTAGCGGTCGCCTACAATGAGCAGTTCTTC
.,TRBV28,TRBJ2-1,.,CASRPLRDYNEQFF,TGTGCCAGCAGGCCTCTCCGGGACTACAATGAGCAGTTCTTC
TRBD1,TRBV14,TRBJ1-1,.,CASSQETGGWTEAFF,TGTGCCAGCAGCCAAGAAACAGGGGGCTGGACTGAAGCTTTCTTT
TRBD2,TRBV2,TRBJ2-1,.,CASRGVAGSYNEQFF,TGTGCCAGCAGGGGCGTAGCGGGATCTTACAATGAGCAGTTCTTC
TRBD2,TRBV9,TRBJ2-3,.,CASSATLGLSGSEYF,TGTGCCAGCAGCGCCACCCTGGGACTGAGCGGGAGCGAGTATTTT